These T cell receptor beta chains were read from a single sample in a study of blood T cell repertoires in COVID-19. TCRdb's table, derived via immunoSEQ multiplex PCR, lists solely in-frame clones and lacks some. This table holds about 220,000 clones, around 80% found once. Material for sequencing was peripheral blood. The receptor set was obtained from a man aged 40-50 years who had recovered from COVID-19. The CDR3 runs from the conserved cysteine through the conserved F or W. The D gene is left open where the match is weak. The size of a clone is reported for some rows only, either as once, few or many, or as a class for expanded clones.

j_gene: TRBJ2-5; abundance: -; d_gene: -; v_gene: TRBV27; CDR3aa: CASRGAETQYF; CDR3nt: TGTGCCAGCAGGGGCGCGGAGACCCAGTACTTC
j_gene: TRBJ2-7; abundance: -; d_gene: -; v_gene: TRBV10-3; CDR3aa: CAIRDINHYEQYF; CDR3nt: TGTGCCATCAGGGACATCAATCACTACGAGCAGTACTTC
j_gene: TRBJ2-3; abundance: -; d_gene: TRBD1; v_gene: TRBV7-6; CDR3aa: CASSLVATGISDTQYF; CDR3nt: TGTGCCAGCAGCTTAGTCGCGACAGGGATTAGTGATACGCAGTATTTT
j_gene: TRBJ2-5; abundance: -; d_gene: TRBD1; v_gene: TRBV5-1; CDR3aa: CASSSPSGGQETQYF; CDR3nt: TGCGCCAGCAGCTCTCCTTCAGGGGGCCAAGAGACCCAGTACTTC
j_gene: TRBJ1-5; abundance: -; d_gene: -; v_gene: TRBV7-8; CDR3aa: CASSLDRDQPQHF; CDR3nt: TGTGCCAGCAGCTTAGACAGAGATCAGCCCCAGCATTTT
j_gene: TRBJ2-7; abundance: -; d_gene: -; v_gene: TRBV9; CDR3aa: CASSANTDEQYF; CDR3nt: TGTGCCAGCAGCGCCAACACCGACGAGCAGTACTTC
j_gene: TRBJ1-3; abundance: -; d_gene: -; v_gene: TRBV2; CDR3aa: CASSERVSFGNTIYF; CDR3nt: TGTGCCAGCAGTGAACGGGTCTCCTTCGGAAACACCATATATTTT
j_gene: TRBJ2-5; abundance: -; d_gene: -; v_gene: TRBV7-7; CDR3aa: CASSLGRGTGETQYF; CDR3nt: TGTGCTAGCAGCTTGGGGAGGGGGACTGGCGAGACCCAGTACTTC
j_gene: TRBJ2-5; abundance: few; d_gene: -; v_gene: TRBV29-1; CDR3aa: CSVDPGETQYF; CDR3nt: TGCAGCGTTGACCCCGGGGAGACCCAGTACTTC
j_gene: TRBJ2-7; abundance: once; d_gene: TRBD2; v_gene: TRBV7-9; CDR3aa: CASRPRGGPRHEQYF; CDR3nt: TGTGCCAGCAGACCAAGGGGAGGGCCTAGACACGAGCAGTACTTC
j_gene: TRBJ2-3; abundance: -; d_gene: -; v_gene: TRBV30; CDR3aa: CAWSKSTFGDTQYF; CDR3nt: TGTGCCTGGAGTAAGAGCACTTTCGGAGATACGCAGTATTTT
j_gene: TRBJ1-1; abundance: -; d_gene: -; v_gene: TRBV30; CDR3aa: CACRPDTEAFF; CDR3nt: TGTGCCTGCCGCCCGGACACTGAAGCTTTCTTT
j_gene: TRBJ2-3; abundance: -; d_gene: TRBD2; v_gene: TRBV4-3; CDR3aa: CASSPGTSGGSTDTQYF; CDR3nt: TGCGCCAGCAGCCCCGGGACTAGCGGGGGGAGCACAGATACGCAGTATTTT
j_gene: TRBJ2-7; abundance: -; d_gene: -; v_gene: TRBV27; CDR3aa: CASSLNGAYEQYF; CDR3nt: TGTGCCAGCAGTTTAAACGGGGCCTACGAGCAGTACTTC